The clone carrying this T cell receptor (beta chain) was picked up a small number of times. What it binds is unknown. This specimen comes from a study of CD8 T cells in ankylosing spondylitis. Findings and caveats of the study: Disease-linked clones proved CD8+ and comparatively uncommon in peripheral blood. Disease-linked clones reportedly showed significant enrichment in matched ankylosing spondylitis synovial fluid. One TCR beta motif, made up of several highly homologous variants, appeared characteristic of ankylosing spondylitis blood.

TCR beta libraries were made by quantitative 5'-RACE with molecular barcodes. TCRdb redid the calling of the 5' RACE reads with MiXCR, one entry per CDR3 protein. Seen here are some 400,000 distinct CDR3 sequences, around 20% observed once, and the top ten hold 15% to 20%. V gave up 3 bases and J gave up 0 bases, with 9 bases separating them. The CDR3 extends over 15 amino acids. Specimen: blood, either unsorted or a sorted T cell fraction (not recorded which). The chain is built from TRBV12-3 or TRBV12-4 and TRBJ1-3; no definite D call. The receptor was derived from a male donor with ankylosing spondylitis. The CDR3 DNA reads TGTGCCAGCAGTTTCGGCACGAACTCTGGAAACACCATATATTTT. Its translation is CASSFGTNSGNTIYF.